This T cell receptor (beta chain) came from a study of blood T cell repertoires in COVID-19. On the study more broadly: COVID-19 samples from acute and convalescent phases originated in the United States, Italy and Spain. Nucleic acid was either cDNA or gDNA, and it came from T cells, B-cell-depleted T cells, or PBMCs.

The CDR3 runs 14 residues. V trimming: 5 bases; J trimming: 0 bases; junction bases outside the gene matches: 4. Germline V gene data show CDR1 as ENHRY and CDR2 as SYGVKD. In the source study's methods: Reference gene primers were amplified, and this amplification served to estimate nucleated cell counts. Method: immunoSEQ multiplex PCR; TCRdb's copy keeps in-frame clones and lacks some. V, J and clone size reflect that table, while D and trimming were determined from the DNA. The data show around 300,000 clones, over 75% seen once. The receptor was isolated from a man aged 18 to 30 with active or convalescent COVID-19. The chain couples TRBV10-3 to TRBJ2-7, with TRBD1 matching over 7 bases. Sample: peripheral blood. This CDR3 reads CAISSTGSSYEQYF. CDR3 nucleotides: TGTGCCATCAGTTCGACAGGGAGCTCCTACGAGCAGTACTTC.